The 23 T cell receptor beta chains listed next were all sequenced from one sample in a study of T-cell memory formation after mild COVID-19. TCRdb itself ran the 5' RACE reads through MiXCR, one entry per CDR3 protein. The data contain almost 250,000 distinct CDR3 sequences, 15% of them singletons. The specimen was PBMCs or a T cell subset sorted from them (not recorded which). All receptors come from an adult woman who had mild COVID-19 (a few samples of this study predate the infection). Cell type and time point are not known.

This clonotype was found a few times. The chain links TRBV2 to TRBJ1-6, with 7 bases identical to TRBD1. This CDR3 is built from 15 residues. Germline CDR1 is SNHLY and CDR2 is FYNNEI. After removal of 7 bases from V and 9 bases from J, the junction contained 12 bases not matched to a gene. Here the CDR3 reads CASNRQGGSGSPLHF. The CDR3 DNA reads as TGTGCCAGCAACCGACAGGGCGGGAGCGGTTCACCCCTCCACTTT.

This clonotype was observed a few times. The V gene is TRBV12-3 or TRBV12-4, the J gene TRBJ2-2; unclear D gene. This CDR3 is 13 amino acids long. V lost 4 bases and J lost 6, with 9 bases in between. CDR3 loop: CASSSQSPGELFF. CDR3 DNA: TGTGCCAGCAGTTCCCAGTCCCCCGGGGAGCTGTTTTTT.

This clonotype was seen a few times. The chain links TRBV19 to TRBJ2-5; 8 bases fit TRBD2. J was trimmed by 2 bases and V by 3 bases; bases with no gene match: 5. The CDR3 is made up of 15 amino acids. Germline-derived CDR1 and CDR2 are LNHDA and SQIVND (reference sequence). The CDR3 reads CASSMAAGEQETQYF. The DNA of the CDR3 is TGTGCCAGTAGTATGGCAGCGGGAGAGCAAGAGACCCAGTACTTC.

The chain combines TRBV7-9 with TRBJ1-1; 11 positions agree with TRBD1. CDR3 length: 14 residues. V dropped 5 bases and J dropped 6; count of bases not matched to a gene: 5. Germline lookup yields CDR1 SEHNR and CDR2 FQNEAQ (reference sequence). The CDR3 sequence is CASSTQGQGAEAFF. The CDR3 bases are TGTGCCAGCAGCACACAGGGACAGGGGGCTGAAGCTTTCTTT.

This chain joins TRBV5-1 and TRBJ2-2; possible D gene TRBD1, 6 bases. This CDR3 contains 13 residues. Trimming pared 6 bases from V and 3 bases from J, leaving 9 bases between. The germline CDR1 and CDR2 sequences are SGHRS and YFSETQ. In DNA form, the CDR3 reads TGCGCCAGCAACACAGGGCACACCGGGGAGCTGTTTTTT. Translation: CASNTGHTGELFF.

The genes are TRBV30 and TRBJ1-2; 8 bases agree with TRBD1. CDR1 is GTSNPN and CDR2 is SVGIG in the germline V gene (reference sequence). The length of the CDR3 is 13 residues. Trimming cost V 4 bases and J 7 bases; bases outside gene matches: 8. Here the CDR3 DNA reads TGTGCCTGGAAGGCAGGGGGCTATGGTGGCTACACCTTC. Translated, it gives CAWKAGGYGGYTF.

This clonotype was seen a few times. The J gene is TRBJ1-6, the V gene TRBV10-3; 7 nucleotides match TRBD1. V lost 10 bases and J lost 5; bases outside the gene matches: 11. The CDR3 totals 15 residues. Germline V gene lookup returns CDR1 ENHRY and CDR2 SYGVKD. CDR3 amino acids: CATRWTGADNSPLHF. As DNA, the CDR3 is TGTGCCACCCGATGGACAGGCGCCGATAATTCACCCCTCCACTTT.

This clonotype has just a few counts. The chain couples TRBV15 to TRBJ2-5; weak D call: TRBD2 (7 bases). CDR1 and CDR2 from the germline V gene are LNHNV and YYDKDF (reference sequence). The CDR3 covers 14 residues. V was trimmed by 4 bases and J by 6 bases, leaving 15 bases between them. The CDR3 loop is CATSTTGGLQTQYF. The DNA of the CDR3 is TGTGCCACCAGCACGACGGGGGGCTTACAGACCCAGTACTTC.

V usage is TRBV5-1 and J usage is TRBJ2-5; tentative D call: TRBD2 (6 bases). V was shortened by 2 bases and J by 0 bases, with 8 bases between the two germline ends. This CDR3 is built from 14 residues. Germline V gene data show CDR1 as SGHRS and CDR2 as YFSETQ. The chain's CDR3 is CASSFGTHQETQYF. CDR3 in DNA: TGCGCCAGCAGCTTCGGGACTCACCAAGAGACCCAGTACTTC.

This clonotype has more than one count but fewer than ten. The chain combines TRBV2 with TRBJ1-4; D gene unclear. Germline CDR1 is SNHLY and CDR2 is FYNNEI. V was shortened by 8 bases and J by 5 bases, with 12 bases between the two germline ends. The CDR3 runs to 13 residues. The CDR3 is CASGRALNEKLFF. For the CDR3, the DNA is TGTGCCAGCGGGAGGGCCTTAAATGAAAAACTGTTTTTT.

The chain recombines TRBV5-1 with TRBJ1-1, with D uncertain. This CDR3 comprises 13 residues. The germline V gene encodes CDR1 SGHRS and CDR2 YFSETQ. V gave up 7 bases and J gave up 1 base, with 11 bases separating them. The CDR3 coding sequence is TGCGCCAGCGCCATGACGGGGAACACTGAAGCTTTCTTT. Protein product: CASAMTGNTEAFF.

V and J are TRBV5-1 and TRBJ2-5; 7 nucleotides line up with TRBD1. The J segment lost 3 bases and the V segment lost 4 bases, leaving 6 bases of the junction unmatched. CDR1 is SGHRS, CDR2 YFSETQ, per germline. CDR3 length: 14 amino acids. CDR3 in DNA: TGCGCCAGCAGCACTGGGACAGCCGAAGAGACCCAGTACTTC. Its protein product is CASSTGTAEETQYF. Drawing the rest from reference TRBV5-1 and TRBJ2-5, the complete variable domain is KAGVTQTPRYLIKTRGQQVTLSCSPISGHRSVSWYQQTPGQGLQFLFEYFSETQRNKGNFPGRFSGRQFSNSRSEMNVSTLELGDSALYLCASSTGTAEETQYFGPGTRLLVL.

This clonotype was observed a handful of times. The genes are TRBV12-3 or TRBV12-4 and TRBJ2-1; the D is unclear. CDR3 length equals 15 residues. V gave up 4 bases and J gave up 2 bases, with 12 bases separating them. This CDR3 is CASSYSGVPYNEQFF. For the CDR3, the DNA is TGTGCCAGCAGTTACTCTGGGGTCCCCTACAATGAGCAGTTCTTC.

The chain recombines TRBV24-1 with TRBJ1-2, with 11 positions matching TRBD1. The CDR3 sequence is 17 residues long. Trimming removed 3 bases from V and 8 bases from J; junction bases left unmatched: 13. CDR1 and CDR2 from the germline V gene are KGHDR and SFDVKD. Here the CDR3 DNA reads TGTGCCACCAGTGATATATACCCGGGACAGGGGGTTGAAGGCTACACCTTC. This translates into CATSDIYPGQGVEGYTF.

CDR3 nucleotides: TGTGCCATCAGCCCCGGGACACAAAACAATCAGCCCCAGCATTTT. It is translated as CAISPGTQNNQPQHF. The chain uses TRBV10-3 and TRBJ1-5; D may be TRBD1 (6 bases). Deletions cut 6 bases from V and 3 bases from J, with 15 bases between. The CDR3 has 15 amino acids. CDR1 ENHRY and CDR2 SYGVKD come from the germline V gene.

This clonotype was observed a handful of times. The chain joins TRBV18 to TRBJ1-4; D gene ambiguous. The CDR3 has 15 amino acids. Per the germline V gene, CDR1 is KGHSH and CDR2 is LQKENI. Trimming stripped 5 bases from V and 4 bases from J, with 14 bases between. CDR3 amino acids: CASSTGRAFNEKLFF. The CDR3 DNA follows: TGTGCCAGCTCAACGGGAAGGGCATTTAATGAAAAACTGTTTTTT. The full variable domain, rest sourced from reference TRBV18 and TRBJ1-4, is NAGVMQNPRHLVRRRGQEARLRCSPMKGHSHVYWYRQLPEEGLKFMVYLQKENIIDESGMPKERFSAEFPKEGPSILRIQQVVRGDSAAYFCASSTGRAFNEKLFFGSGTQLSVL.

The CDR3 protein is CAWCPGPRDTGELFF. The CDR3 DNA reads as TGTGCCTGGTGCCCGGGTCCCCGAGACACCGGGGAGCTGTTTTTT. The rearrangement joins TRBV30 to TRBJ2-2; D is ambiguous. The CDR3 has 15 residues. Germline V CDR1 and CDR2: GTSNPN, SVGIG (reference sequence). V lost 5 bases and J lost 3, with 16 bases in between.

This chain links TRBV7-9 with TRBJ2-5, with D uncertain. The CDR3 covers 13 residues. Germline V gives CDR1 SEHNR, CDR2 FQNEAQ (reference sequence). Trimming shortened V by 8 bases and J by 1 base, and 11 bases separated the two germline ends. The CDR3 DNA reads TGTGCCAGCGACGCTTGGGGCCAAGAGACCCAGTACTTC. Protein sequence: CASDAWGQETQYF.

This clonotype showed up just a few times. The chain has TRBV7-9 and TRBJ1-1, with 9 bases that match TRBD1. The V gene end was trimmed by 3 bases and the J gene end by 1 base; junction bases not matched to a gene: 6. CDR3 length: 16 amino acids. In germline, CDR1 is SEHNR, CDR2 FQNEAQ (reference sequence). Here the CDR3 reads CASSFKPGQGNTEAFF. For the CDR3, the DNA is TGTGCCAGCAGCTTTAAACCGGGACAGGGGAACACTGAAGCTTTCTTT.

The rearrangement uses TRBV29-1 and TRBJ1-2; a possible D gene is TRBD1 (6 bases). Per the germline V gene, CDR1 is SQVTM and CDR2 is ANQGSEA. Trimming stripped 6 bases from V and 2 bases from J, with 13 bases between. The CDR3 runs 13 residues. The CDR3, as DNA: TGCAGCGTGGGTGGACAGACCAACTATGGCTACACCTTC. This sequence encodes CSVGGQTNYGYTF.

The genes are TRBV5-4 and TRBJ1-1; D possibly corresponds to TRBD1 (5 bases). Germline loops: CDR1 SGHNT, CDR2 YYREEE (reference sequence). The ends were cut back, 6 bases at V and 1 base at J, with 13 bases in the middle. The CDR3 spans 14 residues. CDR3 amino acids: CASTPAGGNTEAFF. The CDR3 region has the DNA TGTGCCAGCACCCCGGCGGGGGGGAACACTGAAGCTTTCTTT.

V usage is TRBV4-2 and J usage is TRBJ2-3, with D perhaps being TRBD1 or TRBD2 (5 bases each). The length of the CDR3 is 15 residues. Trimming took 4 bases from V and 3 from J, leaving 14 bases between them. Germline CDR1 is LGHNA and CDR2 is YNFKEQ. CDR3 nucleotides: TGTGCCAGCAGCCCCCGGGACCCCGGGACAGATACGCAGTATTTT. This gives the protein CASSPRDPGTDTQYF.

This clonotype was seen repeatedly, ten times or more. The chain employs TRBV12-3 or TRBV12-4 and TRBJ1-4, with a tentative D call TRBD1 (6 bases). The length of the CDR3 is 14 residues. V was trimmed by 6 bases and J by 8 bases, leaving 16 bases between them. CDR3 protein: CASRQGSGKEKLFF. The CDR3 nucleotides read TGTGCCAGCAGACAGGGTTCTGGAAAAGAAAAACTGTTTTTT.